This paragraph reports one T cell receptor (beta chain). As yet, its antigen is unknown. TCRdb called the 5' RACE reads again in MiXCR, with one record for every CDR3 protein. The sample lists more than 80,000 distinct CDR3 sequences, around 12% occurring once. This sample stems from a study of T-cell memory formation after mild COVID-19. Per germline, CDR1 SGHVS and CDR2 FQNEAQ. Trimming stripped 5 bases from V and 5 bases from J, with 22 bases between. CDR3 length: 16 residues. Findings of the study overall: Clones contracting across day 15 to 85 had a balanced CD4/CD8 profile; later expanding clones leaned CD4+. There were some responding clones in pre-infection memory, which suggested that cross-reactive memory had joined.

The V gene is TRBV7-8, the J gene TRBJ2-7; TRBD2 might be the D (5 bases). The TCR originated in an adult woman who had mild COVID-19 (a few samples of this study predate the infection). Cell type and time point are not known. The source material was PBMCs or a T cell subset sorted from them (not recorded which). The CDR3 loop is CASSLEGGMWNDEQYF. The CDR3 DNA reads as TGTGCCAGCAGCCTAGAGGGTGGTATGTGGAACGACGAGCAGTACTTC.